The 29 T cell receptor beta chains below all came from one sample that was sequenced in a study of T cells in Graves' hyperthyroidism and ophthalmopathy. RNA transcripts yielded amplified TCR beta CDR3 regions. Primed by the HTBI set, a first-round RT-PCR was run on the TCR CDR3. One entry per CDR3 protein, called by TCRdb with MiXCR from the multiplex PCR reads. The sample records 480,000 or so distinct CDR3 sequences, approximately 15% being singletons. The sequencing input was blood. The source of these receptors is a woman aged 18-35 years with Graves' hyperthyroidism.

J is TRBJ2-6 and V is TRBV24-1; D not certain. The CDR3 consists of 19 residues. The V gene lost 1 base and the J gene lost 0 bases, with 15 bases spanning the gap. The germline CDR1 and CDR2 sequences are KGHDR and SFDVKD. CDR3 protein: CATSDFGRAHTSGANVLTF. The CDR3 DNA reads TGTGCCACCAGTGATTTCGGTAGGGCGCACACCTCTGGGGCCAACGTCCTGACTTTC.

This clonotype was counted a few times. This chain uses TRBV24-1 with TRBJ2-1, with 7 bases matching TRBD2. CDR3 size: 16 residues. From germline, CDR1 is KGHDR and CDR2 SFDVKD. Trimming at V came to 2 bases and at J to 7 bases, leaving 10 bases not matched to a gene. CDR3 in DNA: TGTGCCACCAGTGATTCTGGGGGAGGGCCTGGAAATGAGCAGTTCTTC. Protein product: CATSDSGGGPGNEQFF.

This clonotype was seen only a few times. V is TRBV18 and J is TRBJ2-2; D may be TRBD1 (5 bases). Germline-derived CDR1 and CDR2 are KGHSH and LQKENI. V lost 3 bases to trimming and J lost 4 bases, with 9 bases between them. This CDR3 has 14 amino acids. In DNA form, the CDR3 reads TGTGCCAGCTCACCGTCCCAGGGCACCGGGGAGCTGTTTTTT. Translating it yields CASSPSQGTGELFF.

This clonotype was picked up many times. V and J are TRBV12-3 or TRBV12-4 and TRBJ1-3; 8 bases are shared with TRBD1. J lost 1 base, V lost 7 bases, and 12 bases had no gene match. The CDR3 runs 17 residues. The CDR3 loop reads CASNGQGGFGSGNTIYF. For the CDR3, the DNA is TGTGCCAGCAATGGACAGGGAGGGTTCGGATCTGGAAACACCATATATTTT.

In this sample, this clonotype turned up a few times. The rearrangement links TRBV7-2 to TRBJ2-1, with 7 bases identical to TRBD2. The CDR3 has 17 amino acids. V lost 5 bases, J lost 8 bases, and 18 bases stayed unmatched. The germline V gene has CDR1 SGHTA and CDR2 FQGNSA. CDR3 sequence reads: CASSHVTSLAAGDEQFF. The DNA of the CDR3 is TGTGCCAGCAGCCACGTAACGTCTCTAGCGGCGGGCGATGAGCAGTTCTTC.

The J gene is TRBJ2-5, the V gene TRBV20-1, with 8 bases matching TRBD2. V dropped 1 base and J dropped 3; count of bases not matched to a gene: 4. CDR3 length equals 14 residues. Germline assignment: CDR1 DFQATT and CDR2 SNEGSKA (reference sequence). CDR3 amino acids: CSARVVSGEETQYF. The CDR3 DNA is TGCAGTGCTAGAGTGGTTAGCGGGGAAGAGACCCAGTACTTC.

This clonotype was detected only a few times. This chain links TRBV11-2 with TRBJ1-4, with D possibly being TRBD1 (5 bases). Trimming cost V 2 bases and J 5 bases, with 9 bases left between them. Germline loops: CDR1 SGHAT, CDR2 FQNNGV. This CDR3 has 14 amino acids. CDR3 loop: CASSLWGINEKLFF. For the CDR3, the DNA is TGTGCCAGCAGCTTATGGGGGATCAATGAAAAACTGTTTTTT. Full variable domain (remainder filled in from reference TRBV11-2 and TRBJ1-4): EAGVAQSPRYKIIEKRQSVAFWCNPISGHATLYWYQQILGQGPKLLIQFQNNGVVDDSQLPKDRFSAERLKGVDSTLKIQPAKLEDSAVYLCASSLWGINEKLFFGSGTQLSVL.

This clonotype was counted a few times. This may arise from a read error, as a much more abundant clone is one base away. The V gene is TRBV11-2, the J gene TRBJ1-2; D gene unclear. The CDR3 has 16 amino acids. Germline V gene sequence: CDR1 SGHAT, CDR2 FQNNGV. V lost 5 bases and J 0 bases, leaving 16 bases between the germline ends. CDR3: CASSLGRGSANYGYTF. CDR3 DNA: TGTGCCAGCAGCCTTGGACGAGGGAGTGCTAACTATGGCTACACCTTC. Full variable domain (remainder filled in from reference TRBV11-2 and TRBJ1-2): EAGVAQSPRYKIIEKRQSVAFWCNPISGHATLYWYQQILGQGPKLLIQFQNNGVVDDSQLPKDRFSAERLKGVDSTLKIQPAKLEDSAVYLCASSLGRGSANYGYTFGSGTRLTVV.

The gene calls are TRBV20-1 and TRBJ2-7; 10 bases fit TRBD2. Germline lookup yields CDR1 DFQATT and CDR2 SNEGSKA (reference sequence). There are 11 residues in the CDR3. This CDR3 reads CRLAGTYEQYV. The CDR3 DNA is TGCAGACTAGCGGGAACCTACGAGCAGTACGTC.

This clonotype was seen a handful of times. The chain combines TRBV19 with TRBJ1-5, with D perhaps matching TRBD1 (5 bases). Germline V gene sequence: CDR1 LNHDA, CDR2 SQIVND (reference sequence). The V gene lost 7 bases and the J gene lost 6 bases, with 19 bases spanning the gap. The CDR3 runs 15 residues. CDR3 loop: CASIPAVGRGQPQHF. The CDR3 nucleotides read TGTGCCAGTATCCCCGCCGTCGGGAGGGGTCAGCCCCAGCATTTT.

This clonotype was detected many times. The chain carries TRBV29-1 and TRBJ2-7; the D call may be TRBD1 or TRBD2 (7 bases each). The CDR3 is 14 amino acids. The germline V gene encodes CDR1 SQVTM and CDR2 ANQGSEA. V was shortened by 7 bases and J by 7 bases, with 23 bases between the two germline ends. Here the CDR3 DNA reads TGCAGCGCCAGACAGGGAGGGCCAACGGGGGAGCAGTACTTC. This gives the protein CSARQGGPTGEQYF.

This clonotype came up many times. V and J are TRBV11-2 and TRBJ2-1; D ambiguous. Trimming cost V 2 bases and J 2 bases, with 16 bases left between them. CDR1 and CDR2 from the germline V gene are SGHAT and FQNNGV. This CDR3 has 17 residues. In DNA, the CDR3 is TGTGCCAGCAGCTTAAGGCCGGAAAGTGGGCCCTACAATGAGCAGTTCTTC. Its translation: CASSLRPESGPYNEQFF.

This clonotype was recorded many times. V usage is TRBV7-9 and J usage is TRBJ2-7; 7 nucleotides align to TRBD1. This CDR3 is built from 13 residues. Germline CDR1 reads SEHNR; CDR2 reads FQNEAQ (reference sequence). V dropped 3 bases and J dropped 5; count of bases not matched to a gene: 4. The CDR3 nucleotides read TGTGCCAGCAGCTTGACAGGGAACCACGAGCAGTACGTC. It codes for CASSLTGNHEQYV.

This clonotype showed up many times. This chain links TRBV7-2 with TRBJ2-3, with 12 bases matching TRBD2. Germline loops: CDR1 SGHTA, CDR2 FQGNSA. The V and J ends lost 3 bases and 6 bases, in that order; junction bases with no gene match: 7. This CDR3 has 16 amino acids. The CDR3 nucleotides are TGTGCCAGCAGCTTCACTAGCGGGAGGCCTCCCGATACGCAGTATTTT. It is translated as CASSFTSGRPPDTQYF. The whole variable domain, remainder taken from reference TRBV7-2 and TRBJ2-3, is GAGVSQSPSNKVTEKGKDVELRCDPISGHTALYWYRQSLGQGLEFLIYFQGNSAPDKSGLPSDRFSAERTGGSVSTLTIQRTQQEDSAVYLCASSFTSGRPPDTQYFGPGTRLTVL.

This clonotype appeared many times. This chain connects TRBV20-1 to TRBJ2-7; 8 bases fit TRBD1. The CDR3 consists of 14 residues. Germline V gene data show CDR1 as DFQATT and CDR2 as SNEGSKA (reference sequence). J was trimmed by 3 bases and V by 3 bases; bases with no gene match: 7. CDR3 residues: CSARGWTGLYEQYF. Here the CDR3 DNA reads TGCAGTGCTAGGGGGTGGACAGGGCTCTACGAGCAGTACTTC.

This clonotype was counted ten times or more. This chain links TRBV30 with TRBJ2-7; 8 bases align to TRBD1. The junction had 10 bases not matched to a gene; V was cut back by 3 bases and J by 6 bases. In germline, CDR1 is GTSNPN, CDR2 SVGIG (reference sequence). The CDR3 spans 14 residues. The CDR3 DNA sequence: TGTGCCTGGAGAGGACAGGGCCTGGGAGGCGAGCAGTACGTC. Protein sequence: CAWRGQGLGGEQYV.

In its sample, this clonotype was seen many times. DNA of the CDR3: TGTGCCAGTAGTATAGAGACCGGGACAGGGTCCGGGGAGCTGTTTTTT. Its protein is CASSIETGTGSGELFF. This rearrangement joins TRBV19 to TRBJ2-2, with TRBD1 identical over 9 bases. J gave up 6 bases and V 0 bases, and 5 bases lay outside the gene matches. Germline loops: CDR1 LNHDA, CDR2 SQIVND (reference sequence). The CDR3 is 16 amino acids.

Of note for this clonotype: A much bigger clone sits one base away, suggesting this may be a read error. This rearrangement joins TRBV12-3 or TRBV12-4 to TRBJ2-3; the match to TRBD2 covers 8 bases. The CDR3 totals 16 residues. CDR3: CAGSFRATSGTDTQYF. Here the CDR3 DNA reads TGTGCCGGCAGTTTTAGGGCGACTAGCGGCACAGATACGCAGTATTTT.

Many counts were recorded for this clonotype. The gene calls are TRBV27 and TRBJ2-6; no firm D call. Looked up from germline, CDR1 is MNHEY and CDR2 is SMNVEV (reference sequence). CDR3 length: 13 amino acids. Trimming stripped 6 bases from V and 2 bases from J, with 5 bases between. The CDR3 protein is CASSFAGANVLTF. The CDR3 DNA reads as TGTGCCAGCAGCTTCGCTGGGGCCAACGTCCTGACTTTC.

This clonotype is a singleton in its sample. This chain joins TRBV20-1 and TRBJ2-3; the D is unclear. Trimming left V 6 bases short and J 2 bases short, with 12 bases between. The CDR3 is 13 residues long. The germline V gene encodes CDR1 DFQATT and CDR2 SNEGSKA (reference sequence). This chain's CDR3 is CSANLPTTDTQYF. The DNA for the CDR3 is TGCAGTGCAAATCTTCCGACCACAGATACGCAGTATTTT.

The rearrangement uses TRBV20-1 and TRBJ1-1, with D unclear. Trimming removed 1 base from V and 0 bases from J, with 18 bases in between. Germline V CDR1 and CDR2: DFQATT, SNEGSKA (reference sequence). CDR3 length: 17 residues. Here the CDR3 DNA reads TGCAGTGCTAGAGTAGCTGGGCTTGGGCTTTTGAACACTGAAGCTTTCTTT. Its translation: CSARVAGLGLLNTEAFF.

The rearrangement joins TRBV6-5 to TRBJ1-1; D is uncertain. CDR1 is MNHEY and CDR2 is SVGAGI in the germline V gene. V lost 4 bases to trimming and J lost 1 base, with 10 bases between them. The CDR3 is made up of 14 amino acids. CDR3 nucleotide sequence: TGTGCCAGCAGTTCGGCCGAATGGAACACTGAAGCTTTCTTT. The encoded protein is CASSSAEWNTEAFF.

The V and J genes are TRBV6-1 and TRBJ2-7; 8 bases map to TRBD2. The CDR3 has 17 residues. Germline CDR1 is MNHNS and CDR2 is SASEGT. J gave up 4 bases and V 5 bases, and 16 bases lay outside the gene matches. The CDR3 protein is CASSLSGPPSGQYEQYV. The CDR3 DNA is TGTGCCAGCAGTCTTTCCGGCCCTCCTAGCGGGCAATACGAGCAGTACGTC.

The table lists this clonotype with a few counts. The V and J genes are TRBV4-1 and TRBJ2-2; D is possibly TRBD2 (7 bases). CDR1 and CDR2 from the germline V gene are MGHRA and YSYEKL. Deletions cut 6 bases from V and 6 bases from J, with 14 bases between. The CDR3 contains 14 residues. CDR3 amino acids: CASSWGGGPGELFF. The CDR3 nucleotides read TGCGCCAGCAGTTGGGGAGGGGGTCCCGGGGAGCTGTTTTTT.

The table lists this clonotype with many counts. The rearrangement uses TRBV6-1 and TRBJ2-1; maybe TRBD1 (6 bases). CDR3 length equals 15 residues. Germline CDR1 MNHNS, CDR2 SASEGT. Between the trimmed V and J ends, which lost 6 bases and 2 bases, there was a span of 14 bases. CDR3 protein: CASSRARTAYNEQFF. The CDR3 nucleotides read TGTGCCAGCAGCAGGGCCAGGACAGCCTACAATGAGCAGTTCTTC.

This clonotype was observed many times. The chain carries TRBV2 and TRBJ1-1, with 8 bases that match TRBD1. The germline V gene has CDR1 SNHLY and CDR2 FYNNEI. With 6 bases clipped from V and 4 bases from J, the junction kept 4 bases outside the gene matches. The CDR3 contains 13 residues. CDR3 loop: CASSATGATEAFF. The CDR3 DNA is TGTGCCAGCAGCGCGACAGGGGCCACTGAAGCTTTCTTT.

The CDR3 here is CASSQAGTPYEQYF. The DNA of the CDR3 is TGTGCCAGCAGTCAAGCCGGGACACCCTACGAGCAGTACTTC. V usage is TRBV12-3 or TRBV12-4 and J usage is TRBJ2-7; D might be TRBD1 (6 bases). The CDR3 length is 14 residues. V lost 5 bases and J 2 bases, leaving 13 bases between the germline ends.

This clonotype was seen ten or more times. The chain uses TRBV20-1 and TRBJ1-1; unclear D gene. Germline V lookup: CDR1 DFQATT, CDR2 SNEGSKA (reference sequence). CDR3 size: 11 residues. Trimming stripped 5 bases from V and 1 base from J, with 5 bases between. In nucleotides, the CDR3 is TGCAGTGCTCGGGGGAACACTGAAGCTTTCTTT. This sequence encodes CSARGNTEAFF.

Comments on this clonotype: Given a much more abundant clone one base away, this may be a read error. The chain recombines TRBV12-5 with TRBJ1-5; the D gene is possibly TRBD1 (5 bases). Trimming pared 5 bases from V and 11 bases from J, leaving 19 bases between. This CDR3 has 14 amino acids. In germline, CDR1 is LGHNT, CDR2 FRNRAP. The CDR3 sequence: CASGPRGGRQAQHF. The CDR3 bases are TGTGCTAGTGGTCCACGGGGGGGGAGGCAGGCCCAGCATTTT.